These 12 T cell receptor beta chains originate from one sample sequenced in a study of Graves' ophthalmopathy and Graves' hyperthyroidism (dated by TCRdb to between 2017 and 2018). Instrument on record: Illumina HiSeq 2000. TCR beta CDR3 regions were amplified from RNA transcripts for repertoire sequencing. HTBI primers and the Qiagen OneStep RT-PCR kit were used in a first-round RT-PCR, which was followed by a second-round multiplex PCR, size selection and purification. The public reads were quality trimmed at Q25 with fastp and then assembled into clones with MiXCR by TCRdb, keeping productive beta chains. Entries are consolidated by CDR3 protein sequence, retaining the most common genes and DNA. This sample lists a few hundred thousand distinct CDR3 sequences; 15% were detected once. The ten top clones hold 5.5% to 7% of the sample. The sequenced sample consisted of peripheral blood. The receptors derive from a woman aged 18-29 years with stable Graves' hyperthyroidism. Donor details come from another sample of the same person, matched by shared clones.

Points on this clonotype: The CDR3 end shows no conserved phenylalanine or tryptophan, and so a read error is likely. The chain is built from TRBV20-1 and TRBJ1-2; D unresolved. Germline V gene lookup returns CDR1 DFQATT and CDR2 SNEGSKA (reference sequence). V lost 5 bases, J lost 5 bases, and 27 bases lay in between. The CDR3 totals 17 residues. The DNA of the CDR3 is TGCAGTGCTTACCGGGAGAGTTTCGTAGTAGGGAATTATGGCTACACCTAC. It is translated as CSAYRESFVVGNYGYTY.

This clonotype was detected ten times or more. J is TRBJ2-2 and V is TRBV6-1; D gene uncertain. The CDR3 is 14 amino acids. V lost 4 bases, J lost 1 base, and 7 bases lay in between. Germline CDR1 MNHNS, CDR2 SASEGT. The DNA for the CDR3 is TGTGCCAGCAGTGGGGCCATGAACACCGGGGAGCTGTTTTTT. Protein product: CASSGAMNTGELFF.

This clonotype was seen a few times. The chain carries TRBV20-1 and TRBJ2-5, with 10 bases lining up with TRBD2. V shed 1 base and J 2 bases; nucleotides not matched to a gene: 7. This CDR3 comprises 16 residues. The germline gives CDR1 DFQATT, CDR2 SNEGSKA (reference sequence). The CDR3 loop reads CSARAVGLAVQETQYF. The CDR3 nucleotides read TGCAGTGCTAGAGCTGTCGGACTAGCGGTACAAGAGACCCAGTACTTC.

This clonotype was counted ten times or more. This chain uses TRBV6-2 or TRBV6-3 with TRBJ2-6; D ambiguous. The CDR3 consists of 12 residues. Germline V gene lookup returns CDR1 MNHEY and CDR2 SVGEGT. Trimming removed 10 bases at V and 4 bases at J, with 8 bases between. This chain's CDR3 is CATAEGANVLTF. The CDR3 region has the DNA TGTGCCACCGCAGAGGGGGCCAACGTCCTGACTTTC.

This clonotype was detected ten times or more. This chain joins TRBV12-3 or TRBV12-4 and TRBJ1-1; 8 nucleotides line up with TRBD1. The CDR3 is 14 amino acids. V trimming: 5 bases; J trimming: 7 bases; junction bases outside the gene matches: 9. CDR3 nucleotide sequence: TGTGCCAGCAGTGGGCCTGACAGGGGACGTGAAGCTTTCTTT. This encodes CASSGPDRGREAFF.

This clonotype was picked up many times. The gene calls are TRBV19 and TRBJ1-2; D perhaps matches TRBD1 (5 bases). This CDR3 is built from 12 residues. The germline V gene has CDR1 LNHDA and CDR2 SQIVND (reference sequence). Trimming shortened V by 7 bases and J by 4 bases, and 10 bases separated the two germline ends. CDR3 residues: CASTVDIYGYTF. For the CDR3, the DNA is TGTGCCAGTACCGTGGACATCTATGGCTACACCTTC.

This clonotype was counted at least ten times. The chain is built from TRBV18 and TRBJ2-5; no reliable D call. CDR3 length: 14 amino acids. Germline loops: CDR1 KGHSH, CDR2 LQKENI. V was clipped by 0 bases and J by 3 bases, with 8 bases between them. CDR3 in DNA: TGTGCCAGCTCACCACCGTCGCCCAAAGAGACCCAGTACTTC. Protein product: CASSPPSPKETQYF.

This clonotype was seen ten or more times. CDR3 in DNA: TGTGCCAGTAGTCTCACGGCCAACGTCCTGACTTTC. Protein product: CASSLTANVLTF. The gene calls are TRBV19 and TRBJ2-6; D gene ambiguous. This CDR3 region has 12 residues. Germline CDR1 LNHDA, CDR2 SQIVND (reference sequence). Trimming took 5 bases from V and 6 from J, leaving 5 bases between them.

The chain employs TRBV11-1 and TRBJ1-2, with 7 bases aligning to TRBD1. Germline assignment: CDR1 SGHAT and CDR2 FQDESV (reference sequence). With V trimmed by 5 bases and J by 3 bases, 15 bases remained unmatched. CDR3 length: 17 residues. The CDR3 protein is CASSRRTPQGLDYGYTF. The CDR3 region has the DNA TGTGCCAGCAGCCGCCGCACCCCACAGGGGTTGGACTATGGCTACACCTTC.

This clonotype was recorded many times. The CDR3 DNA reads TGTGCCAGCAGCGCTGGGACTCAGACCTACGAGCAGTACTTC. Translated, it gives CASSAGTQTYEQYF. The chain links TRBV9 to TRBJ2-7; D is possibly TRBD2 (6 bases). Looked up from germline, CDR1 is SGDLS and CDR2 is YYNGEE. With 3 bases removed from V and 2 bases from J, the gap between germline ends came to 12 bases. The CDR3 is 14 residues long. Full variable domain (rest looked up from reference TRBV9 and TRBJ2-7): DSGVTQTPKHLITATGQRVTLRCSPRSGDLSVYWYQQSLDQGLQFLIQYYNGEERAKGNILERFSAQQFPDLHSELNLSSLELGDSALYFCASSAGTQTYEQYFGPGTRLTVT.

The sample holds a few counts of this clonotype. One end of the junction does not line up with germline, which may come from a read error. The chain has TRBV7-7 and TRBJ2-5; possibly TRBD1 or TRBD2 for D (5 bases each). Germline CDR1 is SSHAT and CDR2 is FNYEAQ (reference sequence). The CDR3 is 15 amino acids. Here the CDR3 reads CASSQGVGGQEAQYF. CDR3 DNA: TGTGCTAGCAGCCAAGGGGTTGGAGGACAAGAGGCCCAGTACTTC.

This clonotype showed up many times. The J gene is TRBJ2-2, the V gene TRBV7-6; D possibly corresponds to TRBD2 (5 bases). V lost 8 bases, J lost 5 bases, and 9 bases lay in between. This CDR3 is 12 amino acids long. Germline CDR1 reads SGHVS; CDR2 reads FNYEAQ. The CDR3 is CASGSSTGELFF. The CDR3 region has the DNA TGTGCCAGCGGGAGCTCTACCGGGGAGCTGTTTTTT.